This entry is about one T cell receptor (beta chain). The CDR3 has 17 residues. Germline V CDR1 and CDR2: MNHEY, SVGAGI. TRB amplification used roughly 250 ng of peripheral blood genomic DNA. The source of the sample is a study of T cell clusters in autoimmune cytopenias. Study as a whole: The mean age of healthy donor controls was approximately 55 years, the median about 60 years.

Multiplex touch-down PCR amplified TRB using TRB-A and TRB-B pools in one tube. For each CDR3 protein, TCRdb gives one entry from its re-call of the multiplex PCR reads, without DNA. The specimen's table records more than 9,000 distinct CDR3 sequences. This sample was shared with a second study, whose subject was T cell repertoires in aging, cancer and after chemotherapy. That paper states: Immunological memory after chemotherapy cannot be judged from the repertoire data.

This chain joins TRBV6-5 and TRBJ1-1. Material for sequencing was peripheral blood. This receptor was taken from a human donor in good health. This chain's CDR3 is CDSSYSEEEALYTEAFF.